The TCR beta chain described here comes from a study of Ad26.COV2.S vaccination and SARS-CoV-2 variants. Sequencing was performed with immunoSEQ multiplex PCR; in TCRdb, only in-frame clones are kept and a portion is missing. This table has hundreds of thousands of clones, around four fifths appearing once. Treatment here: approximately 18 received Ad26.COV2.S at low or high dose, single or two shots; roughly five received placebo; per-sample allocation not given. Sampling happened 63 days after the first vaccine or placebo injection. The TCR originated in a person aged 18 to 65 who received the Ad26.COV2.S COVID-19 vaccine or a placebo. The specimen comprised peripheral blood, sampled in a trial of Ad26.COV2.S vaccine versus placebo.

The CDR3 sequence is CASSIGGLNSPLHF. Written as DNA, the CDR3 is TGTGCCAGTAGTATTGGGGGGCTTAATTCACCCCTCCACTTT. The chain joins TRBV19 to TRBJ1-6; D perhaps matches TRBD1 (6 bases). V dropped 3 bases and J dropped 6 bases, with 9 bases sitting between them. Germline CDR1 and CDR2: LNHDA and SQIVND (reference sequence). The CDR3 spans 14 residues. Full variable domain (rest looked up from reference TRBV19 and TRBJ1-6): DGGITQSPKYLFRKEGQNVTLSCEQNLNHDAMYWYRQDPGQGLRLIYYSQIVNDFQKGDIAEGYSVSREKKESFPLTVTSAQKNPTAFYLCASSIGGLNSPLHFGNGTRLTVT.